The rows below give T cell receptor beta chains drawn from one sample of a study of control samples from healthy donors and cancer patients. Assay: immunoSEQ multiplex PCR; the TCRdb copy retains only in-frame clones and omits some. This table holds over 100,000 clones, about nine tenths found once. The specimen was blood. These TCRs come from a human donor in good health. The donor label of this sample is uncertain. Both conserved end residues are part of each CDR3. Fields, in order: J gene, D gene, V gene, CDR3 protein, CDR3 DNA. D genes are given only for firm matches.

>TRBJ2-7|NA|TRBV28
CASRPQGGSSYEQYF
TGTGCCAGCAGACCACAGGGCGGGAGCTCCTACGAGCAGTACTTC
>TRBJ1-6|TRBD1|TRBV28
CASSWLRDSSNSPLHF
TGTGCCAGCAGTTGGCTGAGGGACAGCAGTAATTCACCCCTCCACTTT
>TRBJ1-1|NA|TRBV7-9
CASSLEMNTEAFF
TGTGCCAGCAGCTTAGAAATGAACACTGAAGCTTTCTTT
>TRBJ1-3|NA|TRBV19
CASSIGGNTIYF
TGTGCCAGTAGTATTGGTGGAAACACCATATATTTT
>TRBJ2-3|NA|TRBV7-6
CASSLVSGLGDTQYF
TGTGCCAGCAGCTTAGTCAGCGGGTTGGGAGATACGCAGTATTTT
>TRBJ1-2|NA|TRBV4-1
CASSAFLRDSGYTF
TGCGCCAGCAGCGCCTTCCTCCGGGACTCGGGCTACACCTTC
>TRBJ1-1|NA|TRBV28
CASSLNLWTEAFF
TGTGCCAGCAGTTTAAATCTGTGGACTGAAGCTTTCTTT
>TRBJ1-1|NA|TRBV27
CASSLFPTPRDTEAFF
TGTGCCAGCAGTTTATTTCCGACCCCCAGGGACACTGAAGCTTTCTTT
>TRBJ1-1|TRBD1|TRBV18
CASSIGQGLNTEAFF
TGTGCCAGCTCAATCGGACAGGGACTGAACACTGAAGCTTTCTTT
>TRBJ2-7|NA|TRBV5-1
CASSGNPYYEQYF
TGCGCCAGCAGCGGTAATCCTTACTACGAGCAGTACTTC
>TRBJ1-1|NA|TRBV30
CAWSQGFGGTEAFF
TGTGCCTGGAGTCAGGGGTTTGGAGGCACTGAAGCTTTCTTT
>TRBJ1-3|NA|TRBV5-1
CASSYRGSGVSSGNTIYF
TGCGCCAGCAGCTACCGGGGGTCAGGGGTGAGCTCTGGAAACACCATATATTTT